A selection of T cell receptor beta chains follows, all from one sample in a study of blood T cell repertoires in COVID-19. TCRdb keeps only in-frame clones here, not all; method: immunoSEQ multiplex PCR. The data contain fewer than 70,000 clones, 85% of them singletons. What was sequenced was peripheral blood. Every receptor here comes from an elderly man with acute or convalescent COVID-19. Both conserved end residues are part of each CDR3. The D gene is left open where the match is weak. Size is omitted from some rows. Given values are once, few, many or a class for expanded clones.

v_call,d_call,cdr3_length,clone_size,j_call,cdr3_aa,cdr3_nt
TRBV7-2,.,14,.,TRBJ1-1,CASSLAGRYTEAFF,TGTGCCAGCAGCTTAGCGGGGAGGTACACTGAAGCTTTCTTT
TRBV27,.,16,.,TRBJ2-7,CASSPPESGRSYEQYF,TGTGCCAGCAGCCCCCCCGAAAGCGGGCGTTCCTACGAGCAGTACTTC
TRBV7-2,.,13,.,TRBJ1-5,CASSLTGNQPQHF,TGTGCCAGCAGCTTAACAGGGAATCAGCCCCAGCATTTT
TRBV9,TRBD1,14,.,TRBJ1-4,CASSAQGAGEKLFF,TGTGCCAGCAGCGCACAGGGGGCGGGTGAAAAACTGTTTTTT
TRBV20-1,.,11,.,TRBJ1-2,CSANVAYGYTF,TGCAGTGCTAACGTAGCCTATGGCTACACCTTC
TRBV7-8,TRBD1,19,.,TRBJ1-6,CASSSRPGQGVSYNSPLHF,TGTGCCAGCAGCTCAAGACCGGGACAGGGCGTTTCCTATAATTCACCCCTCCACTTT
TRBV7-9,TRBD1,13,.,TRBJ1-2,CASSTQGIRGYTF,TGTGCCAGCAGCACACAGGGGATCCGTGGCTACACCTTC
TRBV19,TRBD2,17,.,TRBJ2-2,CASTSCSSGRLCGELFF,TGTGCCAGTACCTCCTGCTCTAGCGGGAGGCTTTGCGGGGAGCTGTTTTTT
TRBV6-5,.,16,.,TRBJ1-2,CASSYSLWAVNYGYTF,TGTGCCAGCAGTTACTCCCTATGGGCTGTTAACTATGGCTACACCTTC
TRBV19,TRBD1,15,.,TRBJ2-7,CASSIGTGGKYEQYF,TGTGCCAGTAGTATAGGGACAGGGGGCAAATACGAGCAGTACTTC
TRBV6-6,TRBD2,14,.,TRBJ2-5,CASSYSNLAGGQYF,TGTGCCAGCAGTTACTCGAACCTAGCGGGAGGGCAGTACTTC
TRBV24-1,TRBD2,18,.,TRBJ2-3,CATSDRPGTSGRGDTQYF,TGTGCCACCAGTGATCGTCCCGGGACTAGCGGGAGGGGAGATACGCAGTATTTT
TRBV4-2,TRBD2,16,.,TRBJ2-3,CASSQDLAVSTDTQYF,TGTGCCAGCAGCCAAGATCTAGCGGTAAGCACAGATACGCAGTATTTT
TRBV6-5,.,12,.,TRBJ2-1,CASRSGGREQFF,TGTGCCAGCCGCTCAGGGGGGCGAGAGCAGTTCTTC
TRBV6-5,.,16,.,TRBJ2-7,CASSSNRVRGSYEQYF,TGTGCCAGCAGTTCCAACAGGGTTCGAGGATCCTACGAGCAGTACTTC
TRBV7-2,.,15,.,TRBJ2-3,CASSLAGVPTDTQYF,TGTGCCAGCAGCTTAGCGGGAGTCCCCACAGATACGCAGTATTTT
TRBV19,TRBD2,16,.,TRBJ2-3,CASNGAVGRLRDTQYF,TGTGCCAGTAATGGGGCCGTCGGGAGGCTCAGAGATACGCAGTATTTT
TRBV11-3,.,11,.,TRBJ1-1,CASSLAVEAFF,TGTGCCAGCAGCTTAGCGGTTGAAGCTTTCTTT
TRBV11-3,.,13,.,TRBJ2-1,CASRGDSYNEQFF,TGTGCCAGCAGGGGAGACTCCTACAATGAGCAGTTCTTC
TRBV7-8,TRBD1,13,.,TRBJ1-1,CASSRDRNTEAFF,TGTGCCAGCAGCCGGGACAGGAACACTGAAGCTTTCTTT
TRBV3-1/TRBV3-2,.,14,.,TRBJ2-7,CASSNGDSPREQYF,TGTGCCAGCAGCAATGGGGACTCCCCCAGGGAGCAGTACTTC
TRBV6-2/TRBV6-3,TRBD2,14,.,TRBJ2-1,CASSDPGLINEQFF,TGTGCCAGCAGTGACCCGGGACTAATCAATGAGCAGTTCTTC
TRBV4-2,TRBD2,16,.,TRBJ2-1,CASSQDGAGVMNEQFF,TGTGCCAGCAGCCAAGACGGAGCGGGAGTGATGAATGAGCAGTTCTTC
TRBV19,TRBD2,18,.,TRBJ2-5,CASSTRLSSGRASETQYF,TGTGCCAGTAGTACCCGTTTGAGTAGCGGGAGGGCCTCAGAGACCCAGTACTTC
TRBV18,.,11,.,TRBJ2-1,CASSPENEQFF,TGTGCCAGCTCACCCGAGAATGAGCAGTTCTTC
TRBV5-1,TRBD1,15,.,TRBJ1-5,CASRQTGDSNQPQHF,TGCGCCAGCAGACAGACAGGGGATAGCAATCAGCCCCAGCATTTT
TRBV5-1,TRBD1,15,.,TRBJ1-1,CASSTPGTGGAQAFF,TGCGCCAGCAGCACCCCGGGAACAGGGGGCGCGCAAGCTTTCTTT
TRBV6-5,.,12,.,TRBJ1-1,CASSFSGGKAFF,TGTGCCAGCAGTTTTTCCGGAGGGAAAGCTTTCTTT
TRBV19,TRBD1,14,.,TRBJ1-2,CASSAGTGGYRYTF,TGTGCCAGTAGTGCAGGAACAGGGGGCTATCGCTACACCTTC
TRBV24-1,.,15,.,TRBJ2-6,CATSDSSSGANVLTF,TGTGCCACCAGTGATTCTAGCTCTGGGGCCAACGTCCTGACTTTC
TRBV19,TRBD1,16,.,TRBJ1-2,CASADRAGPSYYGYTF,TGTGCCAGTGCTGACAGGGCCGGACCTTCCTACTATGGCTACACCTTC
TRBV9,.,15,few,TRBJ1-6,CASSPQGAEYSPLHF,TGTGCCAGCAGCCCCCAAGGGGCTGAGTATTCACCCCTCCACTTT
TRBV9,.,17,.,TRBJ2-3,CASSVDEGWGRSDTQYF,TGTGCCAGCAGCGTAGATGAGGGCTGGGGGCGGTCGGATACGCAGTATTTT
TRBV30,TRBD2,14,.,TRBJ2-3,CAWGLAGARDTQYF,TGTGCCTGGGGACTAGCGGGTGCCAGGGATACGCAGTATTTT
TRBV5-1,TRBD2,16,.,TRBJ2-3,CASSLTSGTSTDTQYF,TGCGCCAGCAGCTTGACTAGCGGGACTAGCACAGATACGCAGTATTTT
TRBV4-2,TRBD1,15,.,TRBJ1-5,CASSQGDSYNQPQHF,TGTGCCAGCAGCCAAGGGGACAGCTACAATCAGCCCCAGCATTTT
TRBV7-8,.,16,.,TRBJ1-4,CASSLATRLRREKLFF,TGTGCCAGCAGCTTAGCGACCCGCTTAAGGAGGGAAAAACTGTTTTTT
TRBV30,.,14,.,TRBJ2-1,CAWSVRDSHNEQFF,TGTGCCTGGAGTGTCCGGGACTCCCACAATGAGCAGTTCTTC
TRBV5-6,.,14,.,TRBJ1-1,CASSLVPGGTEAFF,TGTGCCAGCAGCTTGGTCCCCGGGGGCACTGAAGCTTTCTTT